A selection of T cell receptor beta chains follows, all from one sample in a study of blood T cell repertoires in COVID-19. Assay: immunoSEQ multiplex PCR; the TCRdb copy retains only in-frame clones and omits some. This sample has about 81,000 clones, with around 80% found just once. The sample comprised peripheral blood. Receptor source: a human donor in a cohort sampled during active COVID-19. The CDR3 runs from the conserved cysteine through the conserved F or W. The D gene is left open where the match is weak. A row's size may be missing; if present it is once, few, many or a size class.

V gene: TRBV6-5; D gene: -; J gene: TRBJ2-2; clone size: -; CDR3 DNA: TGTGCCAGCACCATTACGGGTACCGGGGAGCTGTTTTTT; CDR3 protein: CASTITGTGELFF
V gene: TRBV4-1; D gene: -; J gene: TRBJ1-5; clone size: -; CDR3 DNA: TGCGCCAGCAGCCAAGAGGGGGGATCTAGGTTGGCCCAGCATTTT; CDR3 protein: CASSQEGGSRLAQHF
V gene: TRBV6-1; D gene: -; J gene: TRBJ1-5; clone size: -; CDR3 DNA: TGTGCCAGCAGTGAAAAGCAGTTAACGGGGGAGGGCCGGCCCCAGCATTTT; CDR3 protein: CASSEKQLTGEGRPQHF
V gene: TRBV25-1; D gene: -; J gene: TRBJ1-3; clone size: -; CDR3 DNA: TGTGCCAGCAGTGAATTCGGACATTCTGGAAACACCATATATTTT; CDR3 protein: CASSEFGHSGNTIYF
V gene: TRBV18; D gene: -; J gene: TRBJ1-1; clone size: -; CDR3 DNA: TGTGCCAGCTCCCCCGTTAGGACACTCATCACGGTCCCTGAAGCTTTCTTT; CDR3 protein: CASSPVRTLITVPEAFF
V gene: TRBV19; D gene: -; J gene: TRBJ2-7; clone size: -; CDR3 DNA: TGTGCCAGTAGGTTTAGCGGCACGGGGTCCTACGAGCAGTACTTC; CDR3 protein: CASRFSGTGSYEQYF
V gene: TRBV2; D gene: -; J gene: TRBJ2-4; clone size: -; CDR3 DNA: TGTGCCAGCAGTGAACGGGAAAACATTCAGTACTTC; CDR3 protein: CASSERENIQYF
V gene: TRBV7-3; D gene: TRBD1; J gene: TRBJ1-1; clone size: -; CDR3 DNA: TGTGCCAGCAGTTCGGCAGGGGGCCCGGGAATCACTGAAGCTTTCTTT; CDR3 protein: CASSSAGGPGITEAFF
V gene: TRBV27; D gene: TRBD1; J gene: TRBJ1-2; clone size: few; CDR3 DNA: TGTGCCAGCAGTTCTCCGGGACAGCCTAACTATGGCTACACCTTC; CDR3 protein: CASSSPGQPNYGYTF
V gene: TRBV5-1; D gene: TRBD1; J gene: TRBJ2-7; clone size: -; CDR3 DNA: TGCGCCAGCAGCTTGGCAATTAACAGGGGTCTAAACTCCTACGAGCAGTACTTC; CDR3 protein: CASSLAINRGLNSYEQYF
V gene: TRBV10-1; D gene: -; J gene: TRBJ2-3; clone size: -; CDR3 DNA: TGCGCCAGCAGCGGAGGGTCTCGTACGCAGTATTTT; CDR3 protein: CASSGGSRTQYF
V gene: TRBV4-1; D gene: -; J gene: TRBJ2-7; clone size: -; CDR3 DNA: TGCGCCAGCAGCCAATTCGCGGGGGCCTCCTACGAGCAGTACTTC; CDR3 protein: CASSQFAGASYEQYF
V gene: TRBV9; D gene: TRBD1; J gene: TRBJ1-3; clone size: -; CDR3 DNA: TGTGCCAGCAGCTTTAGCAGGGGGCCCTCTGGAAACACCATATATTTT; CDR3 protein: CASSFSRGPSGNTIYF
V gene: TRBV19; D gene: -; J gene: TRBJ2-7; clone size: -; CDR3 DNA: TGTGCCAGTAGTGGGGGGAACTCACCCCACTCCGAGCAGTACTTC; CDR3 protein: CASSGGNSPHSEQYF
V gene: TRBV7-9; D gene: -; J gene: TRBJ2-2; clone size: -; CDR3 DNA: TGTGCCAGGTCCGGGACACTAAACACCGGGGAGCTGTTTTTT; CDR3 protein: CARSGTLNTGELFF
V gene: TRBV7-9; D gene: TRBD1; J gene: TRBJ1-2; clone size: -; CDR3 DNA: TGTGCCAGCAGCTTGACAGGGGGCAGTGGCTACACCTTC; CDR3 protein: CASSLTGGSGYTF
V gene: TRBV27; D gene: -; J gene: TRBJ1-2; clone size: -; CDR3 DNA: TGTGCCAGCAGGCCCGGGGATTCCTATGGCTACACCTTC; CDR3 protein: CASRPGDSYGYTF
V gene: TRBV5-6; D gene: TRBD1; J gene: TRBJ1-2; clone size: -; CDR3 DNA: TGTGCCAGCAGCTTAGGACAGGGGGCGATTATCGACTATGGCTACACCTTC; CDR3 protein: CASSLGQGAIIDYGYTF
V gene: TRBV2; D gene: TRBD2; J gene: TRBJ2-7; clone size: few; CDR3 DNA: TGTGCCAGCAGTGGGCTATTTGGGACTAGCGGGGGGGCCTCCTACGAGCAGTACTTC; CDR3 protein: CASSGLFGTSGGASYEQYF
V gene: TRBV3-1/TRBV3-2; D gene: -; J gene: TRBJ2-7; clone size: -; CDR3 DNA: TGTGCCAGCAGCTCCCGAGGGGGTCCCCTCGAGCAGTACTTC; CDR3 protein: CASSSRGGPLEQYF
V gene: TRBV5-5; D gene: -; J gene: TRBJ2-1; clone size: -; CDR3 DNA: TGTGCCAGCAGCTCGGCGGTGGCCTACAATGAGCAGTTCTTC; CDR3 protein: CASSSAVAYNEQFF
V gene: TRBV10-3; D gene: TRBD2; J gene: TRBJ2-3; clone size: -; CDR3 DNA: TGTGCCATCAGTGAGCCCAAGGGACTAGCGGGGGTTGATAGTACGGTAGGGGATACGCAGTATTTT; CDR3 protein: CAISEPKGLAGVDSTVGDTQYF
V gene: TRBV4-2; D gene: -; J gene: TRBJ1-2; clone size: once; CDR3 DNA: TGTGCCAGCAGCCAATACACGGCCGGGAAAGCTAACTATGGCTACACCTTC; CDR3 protein: CASSQYTAGKANYGYTF
V gene: TRBV11-3; D gene: -; J gene: TRBJ2-2; clone size: -; CDR3 DNA: TGTGCCAGCACCTCCGGGGTGGGAACCGGGGAGCTGTTTTTT; CDR3 protein: CASTSGVGTGELFF
V gene: TRBV7-2; D gene: TRBD2; J gene: TRBJ2-7; clone size: once; CDR3 DNA: TGTGCCAGCAGCCTTACTCCGGGACTAGCGGGGGGGCCCCACGAGCAGTACTTC; CDR3 protein: CASSLTPGLAGGPHEQYF
V gene: TRBV5-1; D gene: -; J gene: TRBJ2-3; clone size: -; CDR3 DNA: TGCGCCAGCAGACCCGGACAGACCCGCACAGATACGCAGTATTTT; CDR3 protein: CASRPGQTRTDTQYF
V gene: TRBV6-5; D gene: -; J gene: TRBJ1-6; clone size: -; CDR3 DNA: TGTGCCAGCAACGAGGACAGATTAAATTCACCCCTCCACTTT; CDR3 protein: CASNEDRLNSPLHF
V gene: TRBV30; D gene: -; J gene: TRBJ2-1; clone size: -; CDR3 DNA: TGTGCCTGGAGTCGATACCTAGGCTCCTACAATGAGCAGTTCTTC; CDR3 protein: CAWSRYLGSYNEQFF
V gene: TRBV2; D gene: -; J gene: TRBJ1-6; clone size: -; CDR3 DNA: TGTGCCAGCAGCTTATCAGGGTCCCAGAATTCACCCCTCCACTTT; CDR3 protein: CASSLSGSQNSPLHF
V gene: TRBV11-2; D gene: -; J gene: TRBJ2-2; clone size: -; CDR3 DNA: TGTGCCAGCAGCTTCTCACTGGGGGCCGGCGGGGAGCTGTTTTTT; CDR3 protein: CASSFSLGAGGELFF
V gene: TRBV7-8; D gene: TRBD1; J gene: TRBJ2-3; clone size: -; CDR3 DNA: TGTGCCAGCAGGACAGGGTCCACAGATACGCAGTATTTT; CDR3 protein: CASRTGSTDTQYF
V gene: TRBV7-2; D gene: -; J gene: TRBJ2-7; clone size: -; CDR3 DNA: TGTGCCAGCAGCTTAGGGCGGGGACGCAACTACGAGCAGTACTTC; CDR3 protein: CASSLGRGRNYEQYF
V gene: TRBV14; D gene: TRBD1; J gene: TRBJ1-4; clone size: -; CDR3 DNA: TGTGCCAGCAGGAGGGGGCAAGGTGAAAAACTGTTTTTT; CDR3 protein: CASRRGQGEKLFF
V gene: TRBV5-1; D gene: TRBD2; J gene: TRBJ2-7; clone size: -; CDR3 DNA: TGCGCCAGCCGCCAGACTAGCGGGGGGATCTCCTACGAGCAGTACTTC; CDR3 protein: CASRQTSGGISYEQYF
V gene: TRBV24-1; D gene: TRBD1; J gene: TRBJ2-3; clone size: -; CDR3 DNA: TGTGCCACCAGTGACCCAGCACCGGGACAGGCCCCGGATACGCAGTATTTT; CDR3 protein: CATSDPAPGQAPDTQYF
V gene: TRBV7-9; D gene: TRBD1; J gene: TRBJ2-1; clone size: -; CDR3 DNA: TGTGCCAGCAGATACCCCGGGACAGGGCTAGATGAGCAGTTCTTC; CDR3 protein: CASRYPGTGLDEQFF
V gene: TRBV7-3; D gene: TRBD1; J gene: TRBJ2-7; clone size: -; CDR3 DNA: TGTGCCAGCAGCTTAACGAGCCTGGACAGGGCCAGGAACGAGCAGTACTTC; CDR3 protein: CASSLTSLDRARNEQYF
V gene: TRBV12-3/TRBV12-4; D gene: TRBD1; J gene: TRBJ1-2; clone size: -; CDR3 DNA: TGTGCCAGCAGGAGACAGGGTTTCTATGGCTACACCTTC; CDR3 protein: CASRRQGFYGYTF
V gene: TRBV27; D gene: -; J gene: TRBJ2-7; clone size: -; CDR3 DNA: TGTGCCAGCAGTTACAACCCAGGTATGGCTACAGCTTTCCACGAGCAGTACTTC; CDR3 protein: CASSYNPGMATAFHEQYF
V gene: TRBV3-1/TRBV3-2; D gene: TRBD2; J gene: TRBJ2-3; clone size: -; CDR3 DNA: TGTGCCAGCAGCCAAGCCGCGGGGGGGCCGGATACGCAGTATTTT; CDR3 protein: CASSQAAGGPDTQYF
V gene: TRBV19; D gene: -; J gene: TRBJ2-1; clone size: -; CDR3 DNA: TGTGCCAGTAGGATAACAGCTTACAATGAGCAGTTCTTC; CDR3 protein: CASRITAYNEQFF
V gene: TRBV5-8; D gene: TRBD1; J gene: TRBJ1-2; clone size: -; CDR3 DNA: TGTGCCAGCAGCTTTTCAGGGGGGAACTATGGCTACACCTTC; CDR3 protein: CASSFSGGNYGYTF
V gene: TRBV20-1; D gene: -; J gene: TRBJ2-1; clone size: -; CDR3 DNA: TGCAGTGCTAGTGCCGACACGGATGAGCAGTTCTTC; CDR3 protein: CSASADTDEQFF